This T cell receptor beta chain is drawn from a study of OX40 agonist ivuxolimab in advanced cancers. Trimming at V came to 4 bases and at J to 4 bases, leaving 6 bases not matched to a gene. This CDR3 region has 14 residues. The germline V gene encodes CDR1 SGDLS and CDR2 YYNGEE. Generated by immunoSEQ multiplex PCR, the TCRdb table keeps only in-frame clones and is missing some. The sample records approximately 69,000 clones, roughly 84% being singletons. This TCR came from an adult with an advanced solid tumor such as melanoma, head and neck, liver or kidney cancer. Sequencing was performed on CD4+ or CD8+ T cells sorted from blood, taken in a trial of the OX40 agonist ivuxolimab. The V and J genes are TRBV9 and TRBJ2-7; 9 bases map to TRBD1. The CDR3 protein is CASSTGQGGYEQYF. In nucleotides, the CDR3 is TGTGCCAGCAGCACGGGACAGGGCGGTTACGAGCAGTACTTC.